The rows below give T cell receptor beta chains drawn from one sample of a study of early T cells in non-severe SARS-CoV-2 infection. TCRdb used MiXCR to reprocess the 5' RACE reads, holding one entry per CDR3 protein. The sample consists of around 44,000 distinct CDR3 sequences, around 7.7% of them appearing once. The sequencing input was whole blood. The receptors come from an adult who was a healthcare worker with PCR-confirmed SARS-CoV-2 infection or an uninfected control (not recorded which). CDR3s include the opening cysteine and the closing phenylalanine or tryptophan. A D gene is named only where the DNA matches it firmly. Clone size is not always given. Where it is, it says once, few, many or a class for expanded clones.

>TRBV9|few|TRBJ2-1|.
CASSVGRGNNEQFF
TGTGCCAGCAGCGTAGGGAGGGGGAACAATGAGCAGTTCTTC
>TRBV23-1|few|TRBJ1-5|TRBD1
CASSQEGASNKEANQPQHF
TGCGCCAGCAGTCAAGAGGGGGCAAGCAATAAGGAAGCCAATCAGCCCCAGCATTTT
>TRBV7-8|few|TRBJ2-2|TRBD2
CASSLGTSSNTGELFF
TGTGCCAGCAGCTTAGGGACTAGCTCGAACACCGGGGAGCTGTTTTTT
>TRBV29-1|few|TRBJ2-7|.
CSVGRVGGEQYF
TGCAGCGTTGGACGGGTCGGGGGCGAGCAGTACTTC
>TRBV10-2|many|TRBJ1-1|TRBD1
CASTQGAMTTEAFF
TGCGCCAGTACACAGGGGGCTATGACCACTGAAGCTTTCTTT
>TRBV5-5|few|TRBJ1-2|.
CASSLEGFNYGYTF
TGTGCCAGCAGCTTGGAAGGGTTTAACTATGGCTACACCTTC
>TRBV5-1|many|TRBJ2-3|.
CASSLDLYLTDTQYF
TGCGCCAGCAGCTTGGATCTCTATCTAACAGATACGCAGTATTTT
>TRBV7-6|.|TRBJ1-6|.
CASSLGTGSNSPLHF
TGTGCCAGCAGCTTAGGAACAGGGTCTAATTCACCCCTCCACTTT
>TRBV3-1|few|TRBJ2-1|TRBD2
CASSWTSGGYNEQFF
TGTGCCAGCAGCTGGACTAGCGGGGGGTACAATGAGCAGTTCTTC
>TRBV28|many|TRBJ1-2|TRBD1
CASSGTDPNYGYTF
TGTGCCAGCAGTGGGACAGATCCTAACTATGGCTACACCTTC
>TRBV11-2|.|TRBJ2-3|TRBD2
CASSSRTSGIYTDTQYF
TGTGCCAGCAGCTCGCGGACTAGCGGGATTTACACAGATACGCAGTATTTT
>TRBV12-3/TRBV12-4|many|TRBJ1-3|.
CASSPLLRNTIYF
TGTGCCAGCAGCCCGTTACTTCGGAACACCATATATTTT
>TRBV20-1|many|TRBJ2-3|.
CSAPLATDTQYF
TGCAGTGCCCCGCTAGCAACCGATACGCAGTATTTT
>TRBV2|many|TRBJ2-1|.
CASSPQGGYNEQFF
TGTGCCAGCAGTCCACAGGGGGGGTACAATGAGCAGTTCTTC
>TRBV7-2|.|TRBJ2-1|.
CASTMSSPYNEQFF
TGTGCCAGCACCATGTCCTCACCTTACAATGAGCAGTTCTTC
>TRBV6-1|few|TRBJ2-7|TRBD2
CASSEAGTSNYEQYF
TGTGCCAGCAGTGAAGCTGGGACTAGCAACTACGAGCAGTACTTC
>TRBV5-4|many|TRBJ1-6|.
CASSPAISAIGSYNSPLHF
TGTGCCAGCAGCCCGGCGATATCGGCGATAGGGTCTTATAATTCACCCCTCCACTTT
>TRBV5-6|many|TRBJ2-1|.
CASSLKPSSYNEQFF
TGTGCCAGCAGCTTGAAACCAAGCTCCTACAATGAGCAGTTCTTC
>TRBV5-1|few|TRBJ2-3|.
CASVQSDTQYF
TGCGCCAGCGTTCAATCCGATACGCAGTATTTT
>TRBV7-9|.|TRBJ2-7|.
CASSETRGRPYEQYF
TGTGCCAGCAGCGAGACCAGGGGCCGCCCCTACGAGCAGTACTTC
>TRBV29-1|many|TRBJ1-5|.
CSVAGAGNQPQHF
TGCAGCGTTGCGGGGGCAGGCAATCAGCCCCAGCATTTT
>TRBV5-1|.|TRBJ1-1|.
CASSLSGAGTEAFF
TGCGCCAGCAGCTTATCGGGGGCGGGTACTGAAGCTTTCTTT
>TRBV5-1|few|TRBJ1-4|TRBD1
CASSLGGGAWNEKLFF
TGCGCCAGCAGCTTGGGAGGGGGCGCATGGAATGAAAAACTGTTTTTT
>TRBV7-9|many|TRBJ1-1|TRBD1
CASSLDGQGARTEAFF
TGTGCCAGCAGCCTGGATGGACAGGGGGCGCGAACTGAAGCTTTCTTT
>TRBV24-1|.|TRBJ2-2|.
CATSDSGYAGELFF
TGTGCCACCAGTGATTCAGGGTACGCCGGGGAGCTGTTTTTT
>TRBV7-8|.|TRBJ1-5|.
CASSLGQGHRQPQHF
TGTGCCAGCAGCTTAGGGCAGGGGCATAGACAGCCCCAGCATTTT
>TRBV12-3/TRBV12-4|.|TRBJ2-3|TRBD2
CASSFSGGYADTQYF
TGTGCCAGCAGTTTCAGCGGGGGATACGCAGATACGCAGTATTTT
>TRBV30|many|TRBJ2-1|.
CAWSVRGNNEQFF
TGTGCCTGGAGTGTACGAGGTAACAATGAGCAGTTCTTC
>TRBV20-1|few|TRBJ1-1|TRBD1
CSALTGGDEAFF
TGCAGTGCTTTAACAGGGGGTGATGAAGCTTTCTTT
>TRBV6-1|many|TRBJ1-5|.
CASSEWGPGEPQHF
TGTGCCAGCAGTGAATGGGGCCCAGGTGAGCCCCAGCATTTT
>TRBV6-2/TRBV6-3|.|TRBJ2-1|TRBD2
CASSYTSSGYYNEQFF
TGTGCCAGCAGTTACACTTCTAGCGGGTACTACAATGAGCAGTTCTTC
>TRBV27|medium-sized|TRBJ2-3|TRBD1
CASSTGGPTDTQYF
TGTGCCAGCAGTACAGGGGGCCCAACAGATACGCAGTATTTT
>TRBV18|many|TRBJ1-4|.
CASSPTVSTNEKLFF
TGTGCCAGCTCACCAACGGTGTCAACTAATGAAAAACTGTTTTTT
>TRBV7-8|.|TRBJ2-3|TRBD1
CASSVQGARGTDTQYF
TGTGCCAGCAGCGTACAGGGGGCAAGGGGCACAGATACGCAGTATTTT
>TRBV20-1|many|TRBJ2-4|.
CSAKFTQIQYF
TGCAGTGCCAAGTTTACACAAATTCAGTACTTC
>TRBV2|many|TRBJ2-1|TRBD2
CASNGGSSYNEQFF
TGTGCCAGCAATGGCGGGAGCTCCTACAATGAGCAGTTCTTC
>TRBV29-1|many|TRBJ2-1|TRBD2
CSAGASGGGNEQFF
TGCAGCGCTGGGGCTAGCGGGGGGGGAAATGAGCAGTTCTTC
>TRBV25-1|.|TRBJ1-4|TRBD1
CASSEGTGPGEKLFF
TGTGCCAGCAGTGAAGGGACAGGGCCCGGTGAAAAACTGTTTTTT
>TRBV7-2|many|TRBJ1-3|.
CASSLTGVSGNTIYF
TGTGCCAGCAGCTTGACAGGCGTCTCTGGAAACACCATATATTTT
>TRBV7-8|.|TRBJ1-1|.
CASSLEWGSSTEAFF
TGTGCCAGCAGCTTAGAGTGGGGGTCGAGCACTGAAGCTTTCTTT
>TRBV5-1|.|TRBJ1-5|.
CASSFSSGGNQPQHF
TGCGCCAGCAGCTTCAGTTCGGGGGGCAATCAGCCCCAGCATTTT
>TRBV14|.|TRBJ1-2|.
CASSQEGARLAGGYTF
TGTGCCAGCAGCCAAGAAGGGGCCAGGTTGGCTGGTGGCTACACCTTC
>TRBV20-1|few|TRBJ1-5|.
CSARKGQGGNQPQHF
TGCAGTGCTAGAAAGGGGCAGGGAGGCAATCAGCCCCAGCATTTT
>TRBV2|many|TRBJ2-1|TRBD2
CASSRTSGGNEQFF
TGTGCCAGCAGTCGGACTAGCGGGGGAAATGAGCAGTTCTTC
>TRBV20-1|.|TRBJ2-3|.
CSASSGGGRADTQYF
TGCAGTGCTAGTTCTGGAGGGGGCAGGGCAGATACGCAGTATTTT
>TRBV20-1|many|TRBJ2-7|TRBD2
CSARDASGVSYEQYF
TGCAGTGCTAGAGATGCTAGCGGAGTCTCCTACGAGCAGTACTTC
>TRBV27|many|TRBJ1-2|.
CATQDSDGYTF
TGTGCCACCCAGGACAGCGATGGCTACACCTTC
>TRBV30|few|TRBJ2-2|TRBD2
CAWRGGRKNTGELFF
TGTGCCTGGAGGGGAGGGAGAAAGAACACCGGGGAGCTGTTTTTT
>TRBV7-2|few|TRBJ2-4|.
CASSLAGIFQYF
TGTGCCAGCAGCTTAGCAGGAATATTTCAGTACTTC
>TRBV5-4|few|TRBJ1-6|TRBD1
CASTLQGDNSPLHF
TGTGCCAGCACATTACAGGGGGATAATTCACCCCTCCACTTT
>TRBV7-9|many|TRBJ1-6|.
CASSPPDGYYNSPLHF
TGTGCCAGCAGCCCACCGGACGGATACTATAATTCACCCCTCCACTTT
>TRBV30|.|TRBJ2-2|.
CAWSVQQETGELFF
TGTGCCTGGAGTGTACAGCAAGAGACCGGGGAGCTGTTTTTT